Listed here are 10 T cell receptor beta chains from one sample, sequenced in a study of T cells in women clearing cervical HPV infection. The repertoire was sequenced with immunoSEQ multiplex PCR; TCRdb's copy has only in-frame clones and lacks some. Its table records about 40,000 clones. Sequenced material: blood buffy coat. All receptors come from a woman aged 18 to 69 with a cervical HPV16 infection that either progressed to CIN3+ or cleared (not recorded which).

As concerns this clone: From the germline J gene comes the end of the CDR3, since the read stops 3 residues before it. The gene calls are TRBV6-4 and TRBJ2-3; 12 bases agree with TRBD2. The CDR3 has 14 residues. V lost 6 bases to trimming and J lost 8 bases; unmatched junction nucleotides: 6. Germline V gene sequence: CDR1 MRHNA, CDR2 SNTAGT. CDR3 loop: CASSRTSGIGTQYF. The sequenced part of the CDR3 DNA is TGTGCCAGCAGCCGGACTAGCGGGATCGGTACG.

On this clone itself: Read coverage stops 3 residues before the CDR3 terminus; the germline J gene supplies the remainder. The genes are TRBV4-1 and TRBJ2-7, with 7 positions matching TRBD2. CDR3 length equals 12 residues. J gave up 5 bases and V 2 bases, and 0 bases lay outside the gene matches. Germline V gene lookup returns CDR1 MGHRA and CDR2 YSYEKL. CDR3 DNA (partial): TGCGCCAGCAGCCAAACTAGCGACGAG. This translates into CASSQTSDE. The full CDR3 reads CASSQTSDEQYF.

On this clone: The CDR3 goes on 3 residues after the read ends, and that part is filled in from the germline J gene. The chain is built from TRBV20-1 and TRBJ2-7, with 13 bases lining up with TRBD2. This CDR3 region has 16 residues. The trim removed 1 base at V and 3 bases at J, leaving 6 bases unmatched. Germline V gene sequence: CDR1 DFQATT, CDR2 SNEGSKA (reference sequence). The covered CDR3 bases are TGCAGTGCTAGAGGGGGACTAGCGGGAAGAGACTACGAG. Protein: CSARGGLAGRDYE. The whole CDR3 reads CSARGGLAGRDYEQYF.

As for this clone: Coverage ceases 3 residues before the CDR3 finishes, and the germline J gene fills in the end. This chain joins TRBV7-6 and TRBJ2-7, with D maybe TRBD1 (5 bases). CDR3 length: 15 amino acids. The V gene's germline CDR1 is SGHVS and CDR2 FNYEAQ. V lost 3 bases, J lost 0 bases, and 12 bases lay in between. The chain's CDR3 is CASSLAAGFSYEQYF. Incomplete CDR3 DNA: TGTGCCAGCAGCTTGGCCGCAGGGTTCTCCTACGAG. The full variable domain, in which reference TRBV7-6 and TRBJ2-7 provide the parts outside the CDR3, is GAGVSQSPRYKVTKRGQDVALRCDPISGHVSLYWYRQALGQGPEFLTYFNYEAQQDKSGLPNDRFSAERPEGSISTLTIQRTEQRDSAMYRCASSLAAGFSYEQYFGPGTRLTVT.

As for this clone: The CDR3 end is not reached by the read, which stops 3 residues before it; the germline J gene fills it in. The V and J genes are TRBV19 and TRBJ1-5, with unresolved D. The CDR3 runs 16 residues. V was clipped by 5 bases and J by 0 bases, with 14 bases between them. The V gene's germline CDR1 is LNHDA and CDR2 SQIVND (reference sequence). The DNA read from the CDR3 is TGTGCCAGTAGTCCAGACGGACTATATAGCAATCAGCCC. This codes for CASSPDGLYSNQP. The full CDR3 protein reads CASSPDGLYSNQPQHF. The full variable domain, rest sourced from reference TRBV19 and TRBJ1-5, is DGGITQSPKYLFRKEGQNVTLSCEQNLNHDAMYWYRQDPGQGLRLIYYSQIVNDFQKGDIAEGYSVSREKKESFPLTVTSAQKNPTAFYLCASSPDGLYSNQPQHFGDGTRLSIL.

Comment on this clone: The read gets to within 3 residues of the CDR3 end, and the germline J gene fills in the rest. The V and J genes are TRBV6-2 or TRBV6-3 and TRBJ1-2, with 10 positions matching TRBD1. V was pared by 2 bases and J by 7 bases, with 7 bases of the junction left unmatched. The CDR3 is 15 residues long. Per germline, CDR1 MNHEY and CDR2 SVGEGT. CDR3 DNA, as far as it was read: TGTGCCAGCAGTTACATAAGGACAGGGGGACTTGGC. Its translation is CASSYIRTGGLG. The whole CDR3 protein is CASSYIRTGGLGYTF.

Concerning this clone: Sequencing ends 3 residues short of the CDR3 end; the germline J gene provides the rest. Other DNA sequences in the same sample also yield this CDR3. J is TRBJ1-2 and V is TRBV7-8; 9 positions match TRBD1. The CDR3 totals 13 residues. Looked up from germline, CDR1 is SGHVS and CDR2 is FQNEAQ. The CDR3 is CASSSWTGAGYTF. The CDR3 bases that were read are TGTGCCAGCAGCTCTTGGACAGGGGCTGGT.

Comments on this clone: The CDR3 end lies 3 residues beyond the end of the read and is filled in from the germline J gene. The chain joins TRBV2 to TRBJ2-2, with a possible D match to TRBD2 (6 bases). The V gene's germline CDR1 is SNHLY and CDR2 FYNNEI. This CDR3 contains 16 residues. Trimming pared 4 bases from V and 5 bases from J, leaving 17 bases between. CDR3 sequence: CASSGPVGGLTGELFF. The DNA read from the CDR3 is TGTGCCAGCAGTGGCCCAGTTGGGGGACTTACCGGGGAG.

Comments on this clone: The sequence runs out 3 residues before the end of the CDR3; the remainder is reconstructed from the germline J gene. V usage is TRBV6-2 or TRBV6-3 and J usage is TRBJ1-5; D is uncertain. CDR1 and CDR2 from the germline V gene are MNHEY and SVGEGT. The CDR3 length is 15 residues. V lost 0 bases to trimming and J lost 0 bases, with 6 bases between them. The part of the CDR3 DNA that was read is TGTGCCAGCAGTTACTCGTTCAGTAGCAATCAGCCC. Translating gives CASSYSFSSNQP. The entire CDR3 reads CASSYSFSSNQPQHF.

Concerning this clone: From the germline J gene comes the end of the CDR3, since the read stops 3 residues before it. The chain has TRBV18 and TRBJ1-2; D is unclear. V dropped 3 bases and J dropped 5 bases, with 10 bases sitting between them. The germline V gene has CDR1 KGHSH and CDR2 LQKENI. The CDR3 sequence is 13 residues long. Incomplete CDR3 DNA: TGTGCCAGCTCACCTGGCAACCAATATGGC. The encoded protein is CASSPGNQYG. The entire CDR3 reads CASSPGNQYGYTF. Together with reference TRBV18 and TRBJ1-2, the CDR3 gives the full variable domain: NAGVMQNPRHLVRRRGQEARLRCSPMKGHSHVYWYRQLPEEGLKFMVYLQKENIIDESGMPKERFSAEFPKEGPSILRIQQVVRGDSAAYFCASSPGNQYGYTFGSGTRLTVV.